This TCR beta chain was documented in a study of blood T cells in healthy people across ages. As for this clonotype: What it binds is not known.

Through a sample-barcoded 5' primer and a J-beta primer mix, a second PCR was run for roughly 7 to 11 cycles. TCRdb used MiXCR to reprocess the 5' RACE reads, holding one entry per CDR3 protein. The top ten hold roughly 8.2% of the sample, which has about 1.7 million distinct CDR3 sequences, roughly 27% seen once. Germline V gene data show CDR1 as MNHNS and CDR2 as SASEGT. CDR3 length: 17 residues. V lost 6 bases to trimming and J lost 5 bases, with 26 bases between them. Broader study findings: Aged donors had fewer naive CD4+ cells and lower diversity than long-lived donors. Diversity figures derived from one million T cells were judged to underestimate the true value.

Specimen: blood. This TCR was recovered from a woman in her twenties or thirties in good health. The chain links TRBV6-1 to TRBJ2-7, with D unclear. In nucleotides, the CDR3 is TGTGCCAGCAGGGGCCTTATGTCGTGGGTGGCTGCCAACGAGCAGTACTTC. This encodes CASRGLMSWVAANEQYF.